Listed below are T cell receptor beta chains from one sample, sequenced in a study of cytomegalovirus exposure and HLA in healthy donors. Profiling relied on immunoSEQ multiplex PCR, and the TCRdb table lists in-frame clones only, not all of them. This sample yields about 170,000 clones, of which around 76% are seen a single time; over 2% belongs to the top ten. The sequencing input was PBMCs. Receptors originate from a female donor in good health and CMV-seronegative. CDR3s include the opening cysteine and the closing phenylalanine or tryptophan. D genes are given only for firm matches. Clone size is given for some rows only: seen once, a few or many times, or a class if the clone is expanded.

d_call j_call v_call clone_size cdr3_nt cdr3_aa
TRBD2 TRBJ2-3 TRBV5-1 . TGCGCCAGCAGCAGGGACGGGACTAGCGGCAGCACAGATACGCAGTATTTT CASSRDGTSGSTDTQYF
. TRBJ2-4 TRBV29-1 . TGCAGCGTTGGTTCGACAGCCACGGGAGACAGTCAGTACTTC CSVGSTATGDSQYF
TRBD1 TRBJ2-7 TRBV7-2 . TGTGCCAGCAGCGGGGACAGGGGCTTATCCTACGAGCAGTACTTC CASSGDRGLSYEQYF
. TRBJ1-2 TRBV5-8 . TGTGCCAGCAGCTTGGCAGGGTCCGGCTATGGCTACACCTTC CASSLAGSGYGYTF
TRBD1 TRBJ1-2 TRBV30 . TGTGCCTGGAAAAAAACGGAAGGACAGGCAGTTAACTATGGCTACACCTTC CAWKKTEGQAVNYGYTF
. TRBJ2-1 TRBV13 . TGTGCCAGCAGCTTAGTAGGGAGACCGAATGAGCAGTTCTTC CASSLVGRPNEQFF
. TRBJ2-1 TRBV5-5 . TGTGCCAGCAGCCGGGAGCCAGGGTTCGCGGGGTGGGATGAGCAGTTCTTC CASSREPGFAGWDEQFF
TRBD1 TRBJ2-2 TRBV7-3 . TGTGCCAGCAAGAGGACAGGGGCCCCGAACACCGGGGAGCTGTTTTTT CASKRTGAPNTGELFF
. TRBJ1-2 TRBV28 . TGTGCCAGCAGTTTATCGGGACTGGGGGGTGGATATGGCTACACCTTC CASSLSGLGGGYGYTF
TRBD2 TRBJ2-2 TRBV7-9 . TGTGCCAGCAGCTTATACCCGAGAAAAGCGGGAGGGAACACCGGGGAGCTGTTTTTT CASSLYPRKAGGNTGELFF
TRBD2 TRBJ2-3 TRBV9 . TGTGCCAGCGGAGGGACTAGTTTTCATACGCAGTATTTT CASGGTSFHTQYF
TRBD2 TRBJ2-1 TRBV10-3 . TGTGCCATCAGTGAGTCACGGGAGGGTAACAATGAGCAGTTCTTC CAISESREGNNEQFF
. TRBJ1-5 TRBV5-6 . TGTACCAGCAGCTTGGTAAATCAGCCCCAGCATTTT CTSSLVNQPQHF
TRBD1 TRBJ1-5 TRBV19 . TGTGCCAGTAGTATAAGCGGTGGACAGGGCCCGAATCAGCCCCAGCATTTT CASSISGGQGPNQPQHF
. TRBJ2-7 TRBV5-1 . TGCGCCAGCGCCCCCGACCCCCGGGTCAACTACGAGCAGTACTTC CASAPDPRVNYEQYF
. TRBJ1-6 TRBV6-1 . TGTGCCAGCAGTGCGATTCGGACAGATAATTCACCCCTCCACTTT CASSAIRTDNSPLHF
TRBD2 TRBJ2-1 TRBV7-2 . TGTGCCAGCAGCTTAGTCGGGACTACTTACAATGAGCAGTTCTTC CASSLVGTTYNEQFF
TRBD2 TRBJ2-2 TRBV29-1 . TGCAGCGTAGGTCCTAGCGGGAGGCCGGGCGGGGAGCTGTTTTTT CSVGPSGRPGGELFF
. TRBJ1-1 TRBV5-1 once TGCGCCAGCAGCGGGGACTCGAACACTGAAGCTTTCTTT CASSGDSNTEAFF
TRBD2 TRBJ2-2 TRBV5-4 . TGTGCCAGCAGCCCGGGGGGACTAGCGGGAGTAGGGACCGGGGAGCTGTTTTTT CASSPGGLAGVGTGELFF
TRBD1 TRBJ2-6 TRBV13 once TGTGCCAGCAGCTGGAACCAGGGGGCCGGGGCCAACGTCCTGACTTTC CASSWNQGAGANVLTF
. TRBJ1-4 TRBV7-9 . TGTGCCAGCAGCTTGGGGGCTCAGAGGGGTTACACTAATGAAAAACTGTTTTTT CASSLGAQRGYTNEKLFF
TRBD2 TRBJ2-3 TRBV7-9 . TGTGCCAGCCTGGGGGGGGTGGATACGCAGTATTTT CASLGGVDTQYF
. TRBJ1-6 TRBV11-2 . TGTGCCAGCAGCTTCAATCAGGGGAATTCACCCCTCCACTTT CASSFNQGNSPLHF
TRBD2 TRBJ2-5 TRBV5-1 . TGCGCCAGCAGCTTGGTCCTAGCGGGGGGGCTAGAGACCCAGTACTTC CASSLVLAGGLETQYF
TRBD2 TRBJ2-5 TRBV7-8 . TGTGCCAGCAGCCGATGGACTAGCGGAGTGCCCGGCGAGACCCAGTACTTC CASSRWTSGVPGETQYF
. TRBJ1-2 TRBV5-6 once TGTGCCAGCAGCTTGGAGGTCAGGGTTAACTATGGCTACACCTTC CASSLEVRVNYGYTF